Listed below are T cell receptor beta chains from one sample, sequenced in a study of technical replicates of blood from a handful of donors. Profiled with immunoSEQ multiplex PCR; TCRdb holds only in-frame clones, not every one. The sample yields tens of thousands of clones, 85% to 90% seen once. Source material: PBMCs. These receptor sequences come from a human donor in good health. Some clones in this sample may be carry-over from other donors' samples. CDR3s include the opening cysteine and the closing phenylalanine or tryptophan. The D gene is left open where the match is weak. Size tells how often a clone was seen (once, few, many) or the class of an expanded clone, and some rows leave it out.

.	TRBV11-3	TRBJ2-1	TRBD1	TGTGCCAGCAGCCGGACAGGGAGCAATGAGCAGTTCTTC	CASSRTGSNEQFF
.	TRBV9	TRBJ1-2	.	TGTGCCAGCAGCGGGCCCCTTCATTCGTGGTCGGCCTGGGCGGGCTACACCTTC	CASSGPLHSWSAWAGYTF
.	TRBV11-3	TRBJ2-7	TRBD1	TGTGCCAGCAGCTCTGGACAGGGTGACGAGCAGTACTTC	CASSSGQGDEQYF
.	TRBV5-1	TRBJ2-7	TRBD2	TGCGCCAGCAGCTGGGGGGGTAGTTCCTACGAGCAGTACTTC	CASSWGGSSYEQYF
once	TRBV6-5	TRBJ2-1	TRBD1	TGTGCCAGCAGTTACATCGGGACAGGGAACCACAATGAGCAGTTCTTC	CASSYIGTGNHNEQFF
.	TRBV21-1	TRBJ2-7	.	TGTGCCAGCAGCCTGGAGCGGGAGGGTTTCCCCGCCGGGCAGTACTTC	CASSLEREGFPAGQYF
.	TRBV5-4	TRBJ2-1	TRBD1	TGTGCCAGCAGCTTGCTGACAGGGGGCGGAAATGAGCAGTTCTTC	CASSLLTGGGNEQFF
.	TRBV5-6	TRBJ1-3	.	TGTGCCAGCACCTTAGGGGGGGCTGACTTTCCCATATATTTT	CASTLGGADFPIYF
.	TRBV9	TRBJ1-6	.	TGTGCCAGCAGCCCCCACTTGGAGGAACCCCTCCACTTT	CASSPHLEEPLHF
.	TRBV10-3	TRBJ2-6	TRBD1	TGTGCCGTGAACTCCGGGACAGGGACTCCTGGGGCCAACGTCCTGACTTTC	CAVNSGTGTPGANVLTF
few	TRBV19	TRBJ1-1	TRBD1	TGTGCCAGTATGTGGGACAGGAACACTGAAGCTTTCTTT	CASMWDRNTEAFF
once	TRBV18	TRBJ2-4	TRBD1	TGTGCCAGCTCACCATACCGGGGACAGAAAAACATTCAGTACTTC	CASSPYRGQKNIQYF
.	TRBV29-1	TRBJ2-7	.	TGCAGCGCGGCGGCGGGGAGGGAGCAGTACTTC	CSAAAGREQYF
once	TRBV2	TRBJ2-7	TRBD2	TGTGCCAGCAGGCCAGGGCTACCAGGGTTCCGGACTAGAGGGTCCGAGCAGTACTTC	CASRPGLPGFRTRGSEQYF
.	TRBV5-1	TRBJ2-2	.	TGCGCCAGCAGCCCATCCCCTAATATATTCTACACCGGGGAGCTGTTTTTT	CASSPSPNIFYTGELFF
once	TRBV5-4	TRBJ2-2	.	TGTGCCAGCAGCTTAGACAGCGTCGGGGAGCTGTTTTTT	CASSLDSVGELFF
.	TRBV7-9	TRBJ2-3	.	TGTGCCAGCAGCTTAGTTCGCCGGGAAGGCCCAGATACGCAGTATTTT	CASSLVRREGPDTQYF
once	TRBV5-1	TRBJ2-1	TRBD2	TGCGCCAGCAGCACCTTAGCGGGAGGGCCCTACAATGAGCAGTTCTTC	CASSTLAGGPYNEQFF
once	TRBV19	TRBJ2-1	TRBD1	TGTGCCACCAGCACCGGGACAGCGACGTACAATGAGCAGTTCTTC	CATSTGTATYNEQFF
once	TRBV11-2	TRBJ2-3	TRBD2	TGTGCCAGCAGCCCCAAGGGGACTAGCGCGGCAGATACGCAGTATTTT	CASSPKGTSAADTQYF
.	TRBV25-1	TRBJ1-5	.	TGTGCCAGCAGACCCCCAGGGCCTTCCAATCAGCCCCAGCATTTT	CASRPPGPSNQPQHF
.	TRBV4-3	TRBJ1-2	TRBD1	TGCGCCAGCAGCCAGATCCGGAATTTTGGGACAGCTAACTATGGCTACACCTTC	CASSQIRNFGTANYGYTF
.	TRBV2	TRBJ2-3	.	TGTGCCAGCGCCAGATGGGTGGGTAGCACGGATACGCAGTATTTT	CASARWVGSTDTQYF
.	TRBV19	TRBJ2-2	TRBD1	TGTGCCAGTAGTCCTCGGACAGGGATCACCGGGGAGCTGTTTTTT	CASSPRTGITGELFF
.	TRBV9	TRBJ1-6	.	TGTGCCAGCAGCTTAGGAACCGGGGGTCGGGCCCTCCACTTT	CASSLGTGGRALHF
.	TRBV4-2	TRBJ2-3	TRBD2	TGTGCCAGCAGCCAAGTTGGGACTAGCGGGTTTACTAGCACAGATACGCAGTATTTT	CASSQVGTSGFTSTDTQYF
.	TRBV30	TRBJ2-7	TRBD1	TGTGCCTGGAGTCTGACAGGGGTTCTCCACGAGCAGTACTTC	CAWSLTGVLHEQYF
.	TRBV12-5	TRBJ2-5	.	TGTGCTAGTGGTTTGGAGGACAGTCCCATTGGGACCCAGTACTTC	CASGLEDSPIGTQYF
.	TRBV4-2	TRBJ1-5	TRBD1	TGTGCCAGCAGCCAAGGTATCACAGGGGGCGCGGATCAGCCCCAGCATTTT	CASSQGITGGADQPQHF
.	TRBV7-7	TRBJ2-7	TRBD2	TGTGCCAGCAGCCCGGGACTAGCGGGGCCCTTAGGTGAGCAGTACTTC	CASSPGLAGPLGEQYF
once	TRBV5-6	TRBJ2-3	.	TGTGCCAGCAGTTTCACAGGCGCTGATACGCAGTATTTT	CASSFTGADTQYF
.	TRBV29-1	TRBJ2-7	TRBD2	TGCAGCGCCCGACTAGCGGGGGCCCGCGAGCAGTACTTC	CSARLAGAREQYF
.	TRBV6-1	TRBJ1-2	TRBD1	TGTGCCAGCAGTGTTCCGGGACAGGGGTATTATGGCTACACCTTC	CASSVPGQGYYGYTF
.	TRBV18	TRBJ1-3	TRBD1	TGTGCCAGCTCACCCCTAGGACAGGCCAACTCTGGAAACACCATATATTTT	CASSPLGQANSGNTIYF
once	TRBV7-9	TRBJ2-2	TRBD2	TGTGCCAGCAGCGATAGCGGGGTTATCACCGGGGAGCTGTTTTTT	CASSDSGVITGELFF
.	TRBV7-2	TRBJ1-4	.	TGTGCCAGCAGCTTATTAGGGCAAAGCGGAGAAAAACTGTTTTTT	CASSLLGQSGEKLFF
.	TRBV2	TRBJ2-6	.	TGTGCCAGCAGTGGCGTAGGGGCCAACGTCCTGACTTTC	CASSGVGANVLTF
.	TRBV19	TRBJ2-7	TRBD2	TGTGCCAGTAGAAGGGACTACTCATCCTACGAGCAGTACTTC	CASRRDYSSYEQYF
.	TRBV1	TRBJ2-1	.	TGCACCAGCAGCCAAGTGGGACTAGCGGGGTCTTTATACAATGAGCAGTTCTTC	CTSSQVGLAGSLYNEQFF
.	TRBV4-1	TRBJ1-5	.	TGCGCCAGCAGCCAAGGGGACTATAGCAATCAGCCCCAGCATTTT	CASSQGDYSNQPQHF
.	TRBV6-5	TRBJ2-2	TRBD2	TGTGCCAGCAGGAGAGCGGGAAAGGAGACCGGGGAGCTGTTTTTT	CASRRAGKETGELFF
.	TRBV30	TRBJ2-7	TRBD2	TGTGCCTGGAGCTCAGCCCCCGGGAGGGTAGACTTC	CAWSSAPGRVDF
.	TRBV23-1	TRBJ1-2	TRBD1	TGCGCCAGCAGTCCGACAGGGAGTGAAGACTATGGCTACACCTTC	CASSPTGSEDYGYTF
.	TRBV6-1	TRBJ1-1	TRBD1	TGTGCCAGCATTCTTCGGGACAGTCACACTGAAGCTTTCTTT	CASILRDSHTEAFF
.	TRBV13	TRBJ1-4	TRBD1	TGTGCCAGCAGCCGGGGGCAGGGGGCCGTCCGGCTGTTTTTT	CASSRGQGAVRLFF
.	TRBV7-8	TRBJ1-1	TRBD1	TGTGCCAGCACGCGACAGGGGATGAACACTGAAGCTTTCTTT	CASTRQGMNTEAFF
.	TRBV7-2	TRBJ2-1	.	TGTGCCAGCAGCTCCAGGCTTACGAGCTCCTACAATGAGCAGTTCTTC	CASSSRLTSSYNEQFF
.	TRBV6-1	TRBJ2-7	TRBD2	TGTGCCAGCAGTGAGGGGGGACTAGCGGGAGTTGTCTACGAGCAGTACTTC	CASSEGGLAGVVYEQYF
.	TRBV18	TRBJ2-2	.	TGTGCCAGCTCACCGTTGAGCCCGACGAACACCGGGGAGCTGTTTTTT	CASSPLSPTNTGELFF
.	TRBV5-6	TRBJ2-2	.	TGTGCCAGCAGCTTGCAACCGGGGGTGGCCGGGGAGCTGTTTTTT	CASSLQPGVAGELFF
.	TRBV11-3	TRBJ2-1	.	TGTGCCAGCAGCTTATCTTTCTCGGGAGCCCCCCACAATGAGCAGTTCTTC	CASSLSFSGAPHNEQFF
once	TRBV12-1	TRBJ2-7	.	TGTGCCAGCAGCTTGGACAGTAACCCCTACGAGCAGTACTTC	CASSLDSNPYEQYF
.	TRBV25-1	TRBJ1-6	TRBD1	TGTGCCAGCAGTGTGGGACAGCTTAATTCACCCCTCCACTTT	CASSVGQLNSPLHF
.	TRBV29-1	TRBJ2-1	.	TGCAGCGTTATACTAGAAGTCAATGAGCAGTTCTTC	CSVILEVNEQFF
few	TRBV18	TRBJ2-2	TRBD2	TGTGCCAGCTCATCAGGACTAGCGGGAGACCTCGACGGGGAGCTGTTTTTT	CASSSGLAGDLDGELFF
.	TRBV6-5	TRBJ1-6	.	TGTGCCAGCATGGGGGCCGGGGGGAATTCACCCCTCCACTTT	CASMGAGGNSPLHF
.	TRBV7-9	TRBJ1-1	TRBD1	TGTGCCAGCAGCTTAGACAGGGGGCTTTCTGAAGCTTTCTTT	CASSLDRGLSEAFF
.	TRBV6-5	TRBJ2-1	TRBD2	TGTGCCAGCAGCCGGACTAGCAGTGAGCAGTTCTTC	CASSRTSSEQFF
.	TRBV5-8	TRBJ1-4	TRBD1	TGTGCCAGCAGCTTGACCGGGACAGGGGGAAAACTGTTTTTT	CASSLTGTGGKLFF
.	TRBV7-2	TRBJ2-1	.	TGTGCCAGCAGTCTTTTAAGCGGTAATGAGCAGTTCTTC	CASSLLSGNEQFF